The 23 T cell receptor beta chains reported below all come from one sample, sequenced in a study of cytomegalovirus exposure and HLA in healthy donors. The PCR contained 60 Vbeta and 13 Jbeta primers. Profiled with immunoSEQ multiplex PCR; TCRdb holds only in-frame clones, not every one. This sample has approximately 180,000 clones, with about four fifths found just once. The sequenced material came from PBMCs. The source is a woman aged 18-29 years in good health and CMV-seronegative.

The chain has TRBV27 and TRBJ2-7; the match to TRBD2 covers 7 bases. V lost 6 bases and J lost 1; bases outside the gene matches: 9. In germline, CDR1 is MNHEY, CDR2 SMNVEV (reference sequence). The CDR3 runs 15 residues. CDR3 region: CASSLGGGGSYEQYV. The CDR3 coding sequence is TGTGCCAGCAGCTTGGGCGGGGGAGGGTCCTACGAGCAGTACGTC.

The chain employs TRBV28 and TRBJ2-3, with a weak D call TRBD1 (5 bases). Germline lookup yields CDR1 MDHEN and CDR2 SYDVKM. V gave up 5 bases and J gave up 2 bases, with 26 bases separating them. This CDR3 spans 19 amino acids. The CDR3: CASSMPLEGATTDTDTQYF. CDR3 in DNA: TGTGCCAGCAGTATGCCCTTGGAAGGGGCGACCACAGACACAGATACGCAGTATTTT.

DNA of the CDR3: TGCAGCGTTTTCAGTCGGAACACTGAAGCTTTCTTT. It translates to CSVFSRNTEAFF. The V gene is TRBV29-1, the J gene TRBJ1-1; D not certain. The germline V gene encodes CDR1 SQVTM and CDR2 ANQGSEA. There are 12 residues in the CDR3. The V end lost 5 bases, the J end lost 1 base, and 8 bases lay between the germline ends. The full variable domain, with the rest looked up from reference TRBV29-1 and TRBJ1-1, is SAVISQKPSRDICQRGTSLTIQCQVDSQVTMMFWYRQQPGQSLTLIATANQGSEATYESGFVIDKFPISRPNLTFSTLTVSNMSPEDSSIYLCSVFSRNTEAFFGQGTRLTVV.

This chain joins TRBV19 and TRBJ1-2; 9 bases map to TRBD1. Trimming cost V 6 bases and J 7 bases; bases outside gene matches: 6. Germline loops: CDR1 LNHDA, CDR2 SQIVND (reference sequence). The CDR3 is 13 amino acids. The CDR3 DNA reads TGTGCCAGTAGCCCACTGGACAGGGGTGGCTACACCTTC. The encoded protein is CASSPLDRGGYTF.

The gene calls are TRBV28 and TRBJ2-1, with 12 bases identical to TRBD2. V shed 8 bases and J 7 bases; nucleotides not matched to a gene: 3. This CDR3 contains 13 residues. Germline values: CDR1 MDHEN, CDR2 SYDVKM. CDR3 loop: CASGLAGGNEQFF. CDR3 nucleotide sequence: TGTGCCAGCGGGCTAGCGGGAGGGAATGAGCAGTTCTTC.

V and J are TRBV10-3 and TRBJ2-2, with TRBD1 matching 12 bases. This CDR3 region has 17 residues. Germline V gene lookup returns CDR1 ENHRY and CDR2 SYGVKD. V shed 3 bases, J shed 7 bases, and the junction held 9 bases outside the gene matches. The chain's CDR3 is CAISEGRDRGRGGELFF. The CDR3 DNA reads TGTGCCATCAGTGAAGGCCGGGACAGGGGGCGAGGCGGGGAGCTGTTTTTT.

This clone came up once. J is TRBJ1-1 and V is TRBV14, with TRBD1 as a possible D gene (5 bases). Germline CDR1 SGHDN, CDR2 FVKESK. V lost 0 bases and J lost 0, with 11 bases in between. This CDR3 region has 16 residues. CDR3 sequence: CASSQDLGRVNTEAFF. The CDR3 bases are TGTGCCAGCAGCCAAGATCTCGGCAGGGTGAACACTGAAGCTTTCTTT.

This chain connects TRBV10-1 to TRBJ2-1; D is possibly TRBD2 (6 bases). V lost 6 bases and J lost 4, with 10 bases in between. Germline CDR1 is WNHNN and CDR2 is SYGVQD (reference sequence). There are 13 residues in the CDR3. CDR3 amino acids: CASSRDFYNEQFF. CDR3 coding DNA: TGCGCCAGCAGCCGGGACTTTTACAATGAGCAGTTCTTC.

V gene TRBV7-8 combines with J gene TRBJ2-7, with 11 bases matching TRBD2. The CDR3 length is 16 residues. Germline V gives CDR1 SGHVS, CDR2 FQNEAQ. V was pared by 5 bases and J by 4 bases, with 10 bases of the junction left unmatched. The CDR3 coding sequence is TGTGCCAGCAGCCTAGGTCGGACTAGCGGGTCTTACGAGCAGTACGTC. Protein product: CASSLGRTSGSYEQYV.

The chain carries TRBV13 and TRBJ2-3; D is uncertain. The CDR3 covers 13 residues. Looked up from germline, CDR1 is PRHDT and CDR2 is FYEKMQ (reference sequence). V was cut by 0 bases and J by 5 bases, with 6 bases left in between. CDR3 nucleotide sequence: TGTGCCAGCAGCTTAGGACAAATAGATACGCAGTATTTT. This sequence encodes CASSLGQIDTQYF.

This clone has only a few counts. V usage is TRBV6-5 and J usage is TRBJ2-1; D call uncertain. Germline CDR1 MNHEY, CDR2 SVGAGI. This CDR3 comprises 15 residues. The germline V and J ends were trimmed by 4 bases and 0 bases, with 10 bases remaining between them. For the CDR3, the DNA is TGTGCCAGCAGTTCCCTTGCCAGCTCCTACAATGAGCAGTTCTTC. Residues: CASSSLASSYNEQFF.

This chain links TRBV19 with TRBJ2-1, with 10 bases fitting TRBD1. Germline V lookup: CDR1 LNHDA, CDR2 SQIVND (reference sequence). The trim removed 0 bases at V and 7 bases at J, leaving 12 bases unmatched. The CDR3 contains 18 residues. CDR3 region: CASSIDGVRDRGPNEQFF. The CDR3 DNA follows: TGTGCCAGTAGTATAGACGGGGTCCGGGACAGGGGCCCAAATGAGCAGTTCTTC.

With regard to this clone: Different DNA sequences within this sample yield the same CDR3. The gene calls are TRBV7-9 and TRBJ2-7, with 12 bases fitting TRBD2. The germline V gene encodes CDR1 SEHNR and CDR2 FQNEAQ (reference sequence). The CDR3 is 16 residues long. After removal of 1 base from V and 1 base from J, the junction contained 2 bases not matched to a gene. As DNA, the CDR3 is TGTGCCAGCAGCTTAGGGACTAGCGGGGTGTCCTACGAGCAGTACTTC. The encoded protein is CASSLGTSGVSYEQYF.

CDR3 residues: CASSRQGSTDTQYF. The DNA of the CDR3 is TGTGCCAGCAGTCGACAGGGCAGCACAGATACGCAGTATTTT. This rearrangement joins TRBV9 to TRBJ2-3; TRBD1 aligns across 7 bases. This CDR3 is 14 amino acids long. The V gene end was trimmed by 5 bases and the J gene end by 0 bases; junction bases not matched to a gene: 3. Germline-derived CDR1 and CDR2 are SGDLS and YYNGEE.

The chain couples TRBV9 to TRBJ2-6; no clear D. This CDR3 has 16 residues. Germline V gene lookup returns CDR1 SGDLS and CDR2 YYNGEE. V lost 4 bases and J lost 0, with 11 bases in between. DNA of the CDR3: TGTGCCAGCAGCCCGGAGTTAGACTCTGGGGCCAACGTCCTGACTTTC. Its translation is CASSPELDSGANVLTF.

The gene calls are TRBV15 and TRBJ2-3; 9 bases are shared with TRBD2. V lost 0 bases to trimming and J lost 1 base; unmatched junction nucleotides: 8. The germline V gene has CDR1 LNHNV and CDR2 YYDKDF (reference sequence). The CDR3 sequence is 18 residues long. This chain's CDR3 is CATSRDLASGDGTDTQYF. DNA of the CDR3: TGTGCCACCAGCAGAGATTTGGCTAGCGGGGATGGCACAGATACGCAGTATTTT.

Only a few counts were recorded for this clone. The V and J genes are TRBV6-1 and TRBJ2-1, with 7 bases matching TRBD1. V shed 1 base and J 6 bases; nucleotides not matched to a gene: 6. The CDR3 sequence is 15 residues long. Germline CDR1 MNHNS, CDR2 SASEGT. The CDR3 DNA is TGTGCCAGCAGTGAAGGACAGGGTGATGGCAATGAGCAGTTCTTC. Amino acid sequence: CASSEGQGDGNEQFF.

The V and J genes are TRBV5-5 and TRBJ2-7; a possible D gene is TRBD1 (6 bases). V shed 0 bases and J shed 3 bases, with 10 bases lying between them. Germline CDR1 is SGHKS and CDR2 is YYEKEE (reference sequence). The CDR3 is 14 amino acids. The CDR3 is CASSLAARGYEQYV. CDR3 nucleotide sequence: TGTGCCAGCAGCTTGGCCGCCAGGGGCTACGAGCAGTACGTC.

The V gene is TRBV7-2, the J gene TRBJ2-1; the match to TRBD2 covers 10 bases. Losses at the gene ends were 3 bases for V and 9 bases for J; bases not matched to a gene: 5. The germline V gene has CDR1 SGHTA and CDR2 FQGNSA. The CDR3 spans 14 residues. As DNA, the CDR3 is TGTGCCAGCAGCTTCAGCGGGAGGGCAGGTGAGCAGTTCTTC. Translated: CASSFSGRAGEQFF.

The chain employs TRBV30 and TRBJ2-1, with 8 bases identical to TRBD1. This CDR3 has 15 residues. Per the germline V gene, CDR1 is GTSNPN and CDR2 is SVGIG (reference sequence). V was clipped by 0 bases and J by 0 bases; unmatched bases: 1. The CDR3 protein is CAWSVQGGSYNEQFF. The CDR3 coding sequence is TGTGCCTGGAGTGTACAGGGGGGCTCCTACAATGAGCAGTTCTTC.

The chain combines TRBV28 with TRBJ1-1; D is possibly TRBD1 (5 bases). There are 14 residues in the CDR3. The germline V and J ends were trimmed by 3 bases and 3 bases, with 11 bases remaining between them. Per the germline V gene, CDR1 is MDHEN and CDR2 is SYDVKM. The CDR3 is CASSLGQVYTEAFF. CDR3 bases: TGTGCCAGCAGTTTGGGGCAGGTGTACACTGAAGCTTTCTTT.

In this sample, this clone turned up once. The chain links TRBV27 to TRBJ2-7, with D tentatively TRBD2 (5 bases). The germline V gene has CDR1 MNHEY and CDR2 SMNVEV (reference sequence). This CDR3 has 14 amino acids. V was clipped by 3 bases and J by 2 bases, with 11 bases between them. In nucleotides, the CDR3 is TGTGCCAGCAGTTTGCCCGGGAAGGCCTACGAGCAGTACTTC. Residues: CASSLPGKAYEQYF.

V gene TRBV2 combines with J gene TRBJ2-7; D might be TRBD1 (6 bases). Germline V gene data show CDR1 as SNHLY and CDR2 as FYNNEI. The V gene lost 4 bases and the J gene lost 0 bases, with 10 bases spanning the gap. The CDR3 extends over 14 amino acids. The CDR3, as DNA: TGTGCCAGCAGTGGGACAGCGAGCTCCTACGAGCAGTACTTC. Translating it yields CASSGTASSYEQYF. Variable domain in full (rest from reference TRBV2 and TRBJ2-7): EPEVTQTPSHQVTQMGQEVILRCVPISNHLYFYWYRQILGQKVEFLVSFYNNEISEKSEIFDDQFSVERPDGSNFTLKIRSTKLEDSAMYFCASSGTASSYEQYFGPGTRLTVT.